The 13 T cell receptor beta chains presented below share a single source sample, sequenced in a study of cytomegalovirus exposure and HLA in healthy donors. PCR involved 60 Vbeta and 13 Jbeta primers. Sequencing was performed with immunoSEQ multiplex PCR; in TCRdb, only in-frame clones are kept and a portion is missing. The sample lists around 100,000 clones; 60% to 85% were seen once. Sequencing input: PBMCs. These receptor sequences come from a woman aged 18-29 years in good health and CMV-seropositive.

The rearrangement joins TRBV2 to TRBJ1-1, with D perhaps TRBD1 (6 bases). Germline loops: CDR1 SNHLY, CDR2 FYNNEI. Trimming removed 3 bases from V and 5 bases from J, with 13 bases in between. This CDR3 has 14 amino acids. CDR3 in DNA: TGTGCCAGCAGTGACCGAACAAGGGGGACTGAAGCTTTCTTT. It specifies CASSDRTRGTEAFF. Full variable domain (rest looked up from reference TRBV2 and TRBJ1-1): EPEVTQTPSHQVTQMGQEVILRCVPISNHLYFYWYRQILGQKVEFLVSFYNNEISEKSEIFDDQFSVERPDGSNFTLKIRSTKLEDSAMYFCASSDRTRGTEAFFGQGTRLTVV.

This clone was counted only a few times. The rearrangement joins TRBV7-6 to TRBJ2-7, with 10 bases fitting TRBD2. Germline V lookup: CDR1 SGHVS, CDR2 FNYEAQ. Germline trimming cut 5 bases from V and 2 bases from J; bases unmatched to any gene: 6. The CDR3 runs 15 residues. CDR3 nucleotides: TGTGCCAGCAGCCACGGAGCGGGAGGGCCCTACGAGCAGTACTTC. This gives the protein CASSHGAGGPYEQYF.

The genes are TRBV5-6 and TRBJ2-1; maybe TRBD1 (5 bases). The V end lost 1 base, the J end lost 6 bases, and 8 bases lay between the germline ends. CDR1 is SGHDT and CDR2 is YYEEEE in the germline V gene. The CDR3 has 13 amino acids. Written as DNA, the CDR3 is TGTGCCAGCAGCTTGACAGGAATCAATGAGCAGTTCTTC. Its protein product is CASSLTGINEQFF.

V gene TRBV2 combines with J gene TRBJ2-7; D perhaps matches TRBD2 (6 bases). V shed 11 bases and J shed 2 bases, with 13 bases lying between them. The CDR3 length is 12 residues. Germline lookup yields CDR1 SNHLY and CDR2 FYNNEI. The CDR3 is CAGGTGTYEQYF. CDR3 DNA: TGTGCCGGAGGGACCGGCACCTACGAGCAGTACTTC.

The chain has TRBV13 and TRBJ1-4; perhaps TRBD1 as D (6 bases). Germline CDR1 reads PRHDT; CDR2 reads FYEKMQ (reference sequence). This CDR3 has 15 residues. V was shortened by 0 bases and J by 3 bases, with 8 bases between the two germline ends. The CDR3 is CASSLGGTPNEKLFF. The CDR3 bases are TGTGCCAGCAGCTTAGGTGGGACACCTAATGAAAAACTGTTTTTT.

CDR3 protein: CASSHDRAGANVLTF. CDR3 bases: TGTGCCAGTAGCCATGACAGGGCCGGGGCCAACGTCCTGACTTTC. The chain employs TRBV19 and TRBJ2-6; 7 nucleotides line up with TRBD1. CDR1 and CDR2 (germline): LNHDA, SQIVND (reference sequence). V gave up 6 bases and J gave up 4 bases; unmatched junction bases: 6. This CDR3 comprises 15 residues. Supplemented by reference TRBV19 and TRBJ2-6, the full variable domain reads DGGITQSPKYLFRKEGQNVTLSCEQNLNHDAMYWYRQDPGQGLRLIYYSQIVNDFQKGDIAEGYSVSREKKESFPLTVTSAQKNPTAFYLCASSHDRAGANVLTFGAGSRLTVL.

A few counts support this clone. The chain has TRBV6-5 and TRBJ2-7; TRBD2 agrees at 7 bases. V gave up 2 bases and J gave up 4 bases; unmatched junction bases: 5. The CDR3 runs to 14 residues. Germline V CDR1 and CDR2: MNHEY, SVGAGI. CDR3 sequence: CASSYQGGAYEQYF. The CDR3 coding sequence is TGTGCCAGCAGTTACCAGGGAGGGGCTTACGAGCAGTACTTC.

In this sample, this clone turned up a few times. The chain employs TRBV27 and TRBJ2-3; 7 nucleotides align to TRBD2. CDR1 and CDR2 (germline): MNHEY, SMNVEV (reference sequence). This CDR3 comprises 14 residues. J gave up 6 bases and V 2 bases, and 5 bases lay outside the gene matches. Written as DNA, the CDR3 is TGTGCCAGCAGTTTAGCGGGAGATGCGGATACGCAGTATTTT. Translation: CASSLAGDADTQYF.

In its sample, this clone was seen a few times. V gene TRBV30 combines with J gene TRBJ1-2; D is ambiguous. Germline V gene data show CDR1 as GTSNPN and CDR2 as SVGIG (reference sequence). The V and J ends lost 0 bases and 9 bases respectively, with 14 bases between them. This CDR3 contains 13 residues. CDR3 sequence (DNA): TGTGCCTGGAGTGTTGGAGACCCTACCAGCTACACCTTC. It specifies CAWSVGDPTSYTF.

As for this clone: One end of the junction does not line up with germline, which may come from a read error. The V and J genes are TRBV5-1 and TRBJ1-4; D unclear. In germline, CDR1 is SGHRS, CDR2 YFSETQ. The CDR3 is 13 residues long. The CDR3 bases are TGCGCAAGCAGAAGGCCGGGAAATGAAAAACTGTTTTTT. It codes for CASRRPGNEKLFF.

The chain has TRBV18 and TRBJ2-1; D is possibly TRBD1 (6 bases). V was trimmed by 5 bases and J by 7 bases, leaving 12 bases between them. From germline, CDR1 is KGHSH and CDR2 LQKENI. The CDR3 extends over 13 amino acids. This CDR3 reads CASSASTGNEQFF. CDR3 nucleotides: TGTGCCAGCTCAGCATCGACAGGTAATGAGCAGTTCTTC.

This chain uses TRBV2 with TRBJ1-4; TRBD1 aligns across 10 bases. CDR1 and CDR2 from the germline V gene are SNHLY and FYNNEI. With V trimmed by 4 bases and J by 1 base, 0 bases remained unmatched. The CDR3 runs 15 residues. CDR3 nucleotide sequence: TGTGCCAGCAGTGGGGACAGGGGAACTAATGAAAAACTGTTTTTT. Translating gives CASSGDRGTNEKLFF. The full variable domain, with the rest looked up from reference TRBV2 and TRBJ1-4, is EPEVTQTPSHQVTQMGQEVILRCVPISNHLYFYWYRQILGQKVEFLVSFYNNEISEKSEIFDDQFSVERPDGSNFTLKIRSTKLEDSAMYFCASSGDRGTNEKLFFGSGTQLSVL.

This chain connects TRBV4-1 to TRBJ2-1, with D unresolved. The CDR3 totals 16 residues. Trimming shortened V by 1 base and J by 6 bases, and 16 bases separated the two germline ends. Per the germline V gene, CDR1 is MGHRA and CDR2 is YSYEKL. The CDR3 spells CASSQGPPSLVNEQFF. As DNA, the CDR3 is TGCGCCAGCAGCCAAGGGCCTCCTAGTCTTGTCAATGAGCAGTTCTTC.